This TCR beta chain came from a study of blood T cells in healthy people across ages. Germline V gene data show CDR1 as MNHNS and CDR2 as SASEGT. With 6 bases removed from V and 1 base from J, the gap between germline ends came to 16 bases. The CDR3 runs 17 residues. Combining a sample-barcoded 5' primer with a J-beta primer mix, a second PCR ran for roughly 7 to 11 cycles. MiXCR was run by TCRdb on the 5' RACE reads, yielding one entry per CDR3 protein. There are about 1.8 million distinct CDR3 sequences in the sample; 49% occur only once, and approximately 2.1% lies in the top ten. This clonotype was seen only a few times.

V is TRBV6-1 and J is TRBJ2-6, with D perhaps TRBD1 (6 bases). This TCR was sampled from a woman between 40 and 55 years old in good health. Sample: blood. CDR3 DNA sequence: TGTGCCAGCAGACCCGGACAGATTAAGTCTGGGGCCAACGTCCTGACTTTC. Protein: CASRPGQIKSGANVLTF.